This TCR beta chain was sequenced during a study of blood T cell repertoires in COVID-19. Study summary: Specimens from acute and convalescent COVID-19 originated in the United States, Italy and Spain. In each case, the material was cDNA or gDNA derived from T cells, B-cell-depleted T cells, or PBMCs.

In the original processing: Estimation of nucleated cell counts relied on the amplification of reference gene primers. TCRdb's copy holds only in-frame clones and misses some; the assay was immunoSEQ multiplex PCR. V, J and clone size reflect that table, while D and trimming were determined from the DNA. Of 300,000 or so clones in the sample, 80% to 90% are singletons; the top ten hold 3% to 4%. V was clipped by 3 bases and J by 7 bases, with 16 bases between them. The germline gives CDR1 SGDLS, CDR2 YYNGEE. This CDR3 has 14 amino acids. The V gene is TRBV9, the J gene TRBJ1-2, with D uncertain. Sequenced: peripheral blood. The clonotype comes from a middle-aged woman with acute or convalescent COVID-19. CDR3 sequence (DNA): TGTGCCAGCAGCGACGGGATGGCGGGATTTGGCTACACCTTC. Protein: CASSDGMAGFGYTF.